This TCR beta chain came from a study of blood T cell repertoires in COVID-19. The CDR3 runs 16 residues. Losses at the gene ends were 0 bases for V and 0 bases for J; bases not matched to a gene: 5. CDR1 SGDLS and CDR2 YYNGEE come from the germline V gene. The table came from immunoSEQ multiplex PCR; TCRdb's copy has only in-frame clones and leaves some out. Of about 480,000 clones in the sample, 88% were seen once. The rearrangement uses TRBV9 and TRBJ2-5, with 7 bases aligning to TRBD2. The TCR comes from a middle-aged woman who had recovered from COVID-19. Sequencing input: PBMCs or T cells enriched from blood (not recorded which). For the CDR3, the DNA is TGTGCCAGCAGCGTAGGCCCAGCGGGACACCAAGAGACCCAGTACTTC. This encodes CASSVGPAGHQETQYF.